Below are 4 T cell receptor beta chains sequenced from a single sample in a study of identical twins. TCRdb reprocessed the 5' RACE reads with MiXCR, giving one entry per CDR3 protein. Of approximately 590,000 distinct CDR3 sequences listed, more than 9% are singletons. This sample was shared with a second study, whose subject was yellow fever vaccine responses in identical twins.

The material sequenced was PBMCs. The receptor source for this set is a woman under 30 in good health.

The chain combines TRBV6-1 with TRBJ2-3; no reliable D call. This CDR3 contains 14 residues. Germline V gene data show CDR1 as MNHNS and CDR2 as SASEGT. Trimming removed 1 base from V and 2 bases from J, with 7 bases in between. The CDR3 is CASSEGHHTDTQYF. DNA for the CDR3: TGTGCCAGCAGTGAAGGTCACCACACAGATACGCAGTATTTT.

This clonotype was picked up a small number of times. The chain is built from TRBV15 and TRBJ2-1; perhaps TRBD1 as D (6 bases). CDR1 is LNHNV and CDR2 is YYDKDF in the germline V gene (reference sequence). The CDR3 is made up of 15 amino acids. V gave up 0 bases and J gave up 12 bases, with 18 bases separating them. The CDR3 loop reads CATSRDGIAGTTQFF. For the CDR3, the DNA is TGTGCCACCAGCAGAGATGGGATTGCCGGGACAACGCAGTTCTTC.

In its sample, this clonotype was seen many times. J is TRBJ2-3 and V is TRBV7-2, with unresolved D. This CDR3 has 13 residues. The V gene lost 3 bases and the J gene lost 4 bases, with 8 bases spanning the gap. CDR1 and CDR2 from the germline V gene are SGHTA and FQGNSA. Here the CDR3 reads CASSFEEPDTQYF. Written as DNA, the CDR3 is TGTGCCAGCAGCTTTGAGGAGCCAGATACGCAGTATTTT.

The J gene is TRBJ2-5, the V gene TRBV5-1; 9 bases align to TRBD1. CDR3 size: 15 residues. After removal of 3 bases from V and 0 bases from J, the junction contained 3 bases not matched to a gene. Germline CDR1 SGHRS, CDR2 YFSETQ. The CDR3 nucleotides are TGCGCCAGCAGCTCGGGGGACAGGGACCAAGAGACCCAGTACTTC. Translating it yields CASSSGDRDQETQYF.